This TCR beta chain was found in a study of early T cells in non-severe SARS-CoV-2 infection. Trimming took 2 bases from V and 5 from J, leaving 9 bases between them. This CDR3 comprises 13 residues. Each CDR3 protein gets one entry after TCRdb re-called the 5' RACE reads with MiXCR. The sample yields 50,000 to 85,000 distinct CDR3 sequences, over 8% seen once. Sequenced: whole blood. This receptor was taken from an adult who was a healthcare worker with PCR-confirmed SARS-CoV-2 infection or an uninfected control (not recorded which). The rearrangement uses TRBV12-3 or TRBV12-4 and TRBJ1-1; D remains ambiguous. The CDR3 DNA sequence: TGTGCCAGCAGTTTACAACTCCGGACTGAAGCTTTCTTT. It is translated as CASSLQLRTEAFF.